The clone carrying this T cell receptor (beta chain) was found many times. As yet, its antigen is unknown. The data stem from a study of Graves' ophthalmopathy and Graves' hyperthyroidism. The study's findings and limits: At 60% to 71% sensitivity and approximately 72% specificity, the model predicted progression of the ophthalmopathy.

The sequenced template was RNA, covering the TCR beta CDR3 region. HTBI primers primed a first-round RT-PCR, and a second-round multiplex PCR followed. Via MiXCR, TCRdb re-called the multiplex PCR reads, giving one row per CDR3 protein. The sample lists 300,000 to 450,000 distinct CDR3 sequences, about 17% occurring once. This sequence was found in an adult woman with stable Graves' hyperthyroidism. The specimen was peripheral blood.

CDR3 amino acids: CSVWDSTYGYTF. The CDR3 nucleotides read TGCAGCGTTTGGGACAGTACTTATGGCTACACCTTC. The chain is built from TRBV29-1 and TRBJ1-2, with TRBD1 matching over 7 bases. The J segment lost 5 bases and the V segment lost 5 bases, leaving 5 bases of the junction unmatched. The germline V gene encodes CDR1 SQVTM and CDR2 ANQGSEA. The CDR3 is 12 residues long.